A single sample gave rise to the 18 T cell receptor beta chains below, sequenced in a study of T cell responses to AZD1222 COVID-19 vaccine (dated by TCRdb to about 2021). Library preparation was by the immunoSEQ multiplex PCR assay. TCRdb took over this immuneACCESS table, retaining in-frame rearrangements with V and J assigned. Such tables are incomplete; in checked studies, under half of the missing clones stem from an unresolved V gene, and the remainder is unexplained. This sample holds about 76,000 clones; about 88% were observed only once. The ten largest clones capture under 5% of the sample. Reading the label with the study, this specimen's time point is: baseline before first vaccination. The sequencing here drew on peripheral blood, taken on day 0 of AZD1222 vaccination. These receptors came from an adult in good health.

This chain connects TRBV18 to TRBJ1-1, with D tentatively TRBD1 (5 bases). The CDR3 runs to 14 residues. Deletions cut 8 bases from V and 4 bases from J, with 17 bases between. CDR1 is KGHSH and CDR2 is LQKENI in the germline V gene. CDR3 protein: CASQKPGGVTEAFF. The CDR3 DNA sequence: TGTGCCAGCCAAAAGCCCGGGGGGGTCACTGAAGCTTTCTTT.

CDR3 sequence: CASMKEAAGGGYGYTF. The DNA of the CDR3 is TGTGCCAGCATGAAGGAGGCAGCTGGAGGGGGGTATGGCTACACCTTC. The rearrangement links TRBV4-2 to TRBJ1-2, with D tentatively TRBD1 (6 bases). The CDR3 loop spans 16 amino acids. Germline V gene data show CDR1 as LGHNA and CDR2 as YNFKEQ. The germline V and J ends were trimmed by 7 bases and 5 bases, with 23 bases remaining between them.

The genes are TRBV9 and TRBJ2-1; D is uncertain. This CDR3 is built from 15 residues. Germline lookup yields CDR1 SGDLS and CDR2 YYNGEE. The V and J ends lost 1 base and 7 bases respectively, with 15 bases between them. CDR3 amino acids: CASSVSPRNANEQFF. CDR3 DNA sequence: TGTGCCAGCAGCGTATCGCCTAGGAATGCGAATGAGCAGTTCTTC.

This clone was found once. This sequence joins TRBV9 and TRBJ2-3, with TRBD1 matching 7 bases. CDR1 is SGDLS and CDR2 is YYNGEE in the germline V gene. The ends lost 2 bases at V and 7 bases at J; junction bases unmatched: 13. The CDR3 is made up of 16 amino acids. The CDR3 loop is CASSVAPGQSAYTQYF. DNA for the CDR3: TGTGCCAGCAGCGTGGCTCCGGGACAGAGCGCGTATACGCAGTATTTT. The whole variable domain, remainder taken from reference TRBV9 and TRBJ2-3, is DSGVTQTPKHLITATGQRVTLRCSPRSGDLSVYWYQQSLDQGLQFLIQYYNGEERAKGNILERFSAQQFPDLHSELNLSSLELGDSALYFCASSVAPGQSAYTQYFGPGTRLTVL.

V gene TRBV9 combines with J gene TRBJ2-2, with D unclear. V lost 4 bases and J lost 4, with 11 bases in between. This CDR3 spans 14 amino acids. Per germline, CDR1 SGDLS and CDR2 YYNGEE. CDR3 nucleotide sequence: TGTGCCAGCAGCTCGAGGCATGCCACCGGGGAGCTGTTTTTT. Translated: CASSSRHATGELFF. The full variable domain, with the rest looked up from reference TRBV9 and TRBJ2-2, is DSGVTQTPKHLITATGQRVTLRCSPRSGDLSVYWYQQSLDQGLQFLIQYYNGEERAKGNILERFSAQQFPDLHSELNLSSLELGDSALYFCASSSRHATGELFFGEGSRLTVL.

The chain recombines TRBV11-3 with TRBJ1-1; D is undetermined. Germline CDR1 reads SGHNT; CDR2 reads YENEEA. Trimming took off 5 bases at V and 4 bases at J, with 11 bases between the two ends. This CDR3 spans 13 amino acids. This chain's CDR3 is CASSAGRSTEAFF. The CDR3 DNA follows: TGTGCCAGCAGCGCGGGGAGGAGCACTGAAGCTTTCTTT.

CDR3 DNA sequence: TGTGCCAGCAGCTTAACTAGCCCCGGGGAGCTGTTTTTT. Protein product: CASSLTSPGELFF. The rearrangement uses TRBV7-2 and TRBJ2-2, with D perhaps matching TRBD2 (6 bases). The germline V gene encodes CDR1 SGHTA and CDR2 FQGNSA. The CDR3 covers 13 residues. Trimming stripped 2 bases from V and 6 bases from J, with 7 bases between.

The sample holds one count of this clone. This chain joins TRBV12-3 or TRBV12-4 and TRBJ1-1, with TRBD1 matching 7 bases. Trimming took 6 bases from V and 7 from J; bases not matched to a gene: 8. The CDR3 is 13 amino acids. DNA for the CDR3: TGTGCCAGCAGCCGACAGGGAAGGGGTGAAGCTTTCTTT. Its protein is CASSRQGRGEAFF.

This chain uses TRBV4-2 with TRBJ1-4; D is possibly TRBD1 (5 bases). Germline V lookup: CDR1 LGHNA, CDR2 YNFKEQ. V lost 7 bases and J lost 0, with 12 bases in between. The CDR3 loop spans 15 amino acids. The CDR3: CASNGRGATNEKLFF. In DNA form, the CDR3 reads TGTGCCAGCAACGGGCGGGGGGCAACTAATGAAAAACTGTTTTTT.

The J gene is TRBJ2-3, the V gene TRBV18; 9 nucleotides line up with TRBD2. V lost 5 bases, J lost 2 bases, and 5 bases stayed unmatched. The CDR3 runs 15 residues. Per the germline V gene, CDR1 is KGHSH and CDR2 is LQKENI. The CDR3 coding sequence is TGTGCCAGCTCAGACAGGACTAGCGACACAGATACGCAGTATTTT. As protein: CASSDRTSDTDTQYF.

The gene calls are TRBV7-9 and TRBJ2-1, with 13 bases that match TRBD2. V lost 5 bases to trimming and J lost 2 bases; unmatched junction nucleotides: 9. CDR1 is SEHNR, CDR2 FQNEAQ, per germline (reference sequence). The CDR3 sequence is 18 residues long. The CDR3 DNA is TGTGCCAGCAGCCCGCAGGGGACTAGCGGGGCCCCCTACAATGAGCAGTTCTTC. This codes for CASSPQGTSGAPYNEQFF. The full variable domain, rest sourced from reference TRBV7-9 and TRBJ2-1, is DTGVSQNPRHKITKRGQNVTFRCDPISEHNRLYWYRQTLGQGPEFLTYFQNEAQLEKSRLLSDRFSAERPKGSFSTLEIQRTEQGDSAMYLCASSPQGTSGAPYNEQFFGPGTRLTVL.

This chain uses TRBV30 with TRBJ1-1, with D perhaps TRBD1 (5 bases). The germline V gene encodes CDR1 GTSNPN and CDR2 SVGIG (reference sequence). V dropped 3 bases and J dropped 5 bases, with 13 bases sitting between them. The CDR3 runs 13 residues. CDR3 region: CAWRAGRGTEAFF. The CDR3 DNA sequence: TGTGCCTGGAGGGCAGGGCGGGGGACTGAAGCTTTCTTT.

The J gene is TRBJ2-1, the V gene TRBV9; no firm D call. The ends were cut back, 0 bases at V and 3 bases at J, with 10 bases in the middle. The CDR3 spans 15 residues. The germline V gene has CDR1 SGDLS and CDR2 YYNGEE. The CDR3 sequence is CASSVGVSSYNEQFF. In DNA, the CDR3 is TGTGCCAGCAGCGTAGGGGTAAGTAGCTACAATGAGCAGTTCTTC.

This chain joins TRBV7-3 and TRBJ2-7, with 9 nucleotides matching TRBD2. Germline CDR1 is SGHTA and CDR2 is FQGTGA. The J segment lost 0 bases and the V segment lost 3 bases, leaving 3 bases of the junction unmatched. CDR3 length: 15 amino acids. The DNA for the CDR3 is TGTGCCAGCAGCTTTAGCGGGGGCAGCTCCTACGAGCAGTACTTC. This codes for CASSFSGGSSYEQYF.

CDR3 coding DNA: TGTGCCAGCAGCCTACAGGAGAACACTGAAGCTTTCTTT. Its protein product is CASSLQENTEAFF. The chain uses TRBV11-2 and TRBJ1-1; a weak D match, TRBD1 (5 bases). V lost 5 bases and J 1 base, leaving 8 bases between the germline ends. The CDR3 spans 13 residues. Germline CDR1 SGHAT, CDR2 FQNNGV.

The chain links TRBV29-1 to TRBJ1-5, with D maybe TRBD1 (5 bases). Between the trimmed V and J ends, which lost 7 bases and 0 bases, there was a span of 13 bases. The germline V gene encodes CDR1 SQVTM and CDR2 ANQGSEA. The CDR3 extends over 14 amino acids. CDR3 sequence: CSAGTGRSNQPQHF. CDR3 nucleotides: TGCAGCGCGGGGACGGGACGTAGCAATCAGCCCCAGCATTTT.

The gene calls are TRBV5-8 and TRBJ1-5; the D gene is possibly TRBD1 (5 bases). V was cut by 4 bases and J by 0 bases, with 11 bases left in between. Germline V gene sequence: CDR1 SGHTS, CDR2 YDEGEE. This CDR3 has 15 residues. Here the CDR3 reads CASSPGVASNQPQHF. The CDR3 region has the DNA TGTGCCAGCAGCCCGGGGGTAGCTAGCAATCAGCCCCAGCATTTT.

V usage is TRBV6-5 and J usage is TRBJ1-1; no definite D call. CDR3 length: 13 residues. Trimming stripped 0 bases from V and 8 bases from J, with 10 bases between. Per germline, CDR1 MNHEY and CDR2 SVGAGI. This CDR3 reads CASSYSGETEAFF. The CDR3 coding sequence is TGTGCCAGCAGTTACTCGGGAGAAACAGAAGCTTTCTTT.